This entry lists 8 T cell receptor beta chains sequenced from one sample in a study of siplizumab effects on memory and regulatory T cells. Data came from immunoSEQ multiplex PCR; TCRdb stores just in-frame clones and leaves some out. The sample consists of about 91,000 clones, more than 85% of them appearing once. The material sequenced was CD8+ T cells sorted from blood. These receptors were obtained from a human donor in good health.

This clone was found many times. The V call is TRBV30, the J call TRBJ2-1; D uncertain. This CDR3 contains 14 residues. Germline V gene data show CDR1 as GTSNPN and CDR2 as SVGIG (reference sequence). Trimming shortened V by 3 bases and J by 0 bases, and 9 bases separated the two germline ends. The CDR3 here is CAWRLISSYNEQFF. The CDR3 DNA is TGTGCCTGGAGGCTAATTAGCTCCTACAATGAGCAGTTCTTC.

J is TRBJ2-3 and V is TRBV5-1; D call uncertain. This CDR3 comprises 13 residues. V gave up 0 bases and J gave up 2 bases, with 4 bases separating them. Germline V gene data show CDR1 as SGHRS and CDR2 as YFSETQ. In DNA, the CDR3 is TGCGCCAGCAGCTTGGAAGTCACAGATACGCAGTATTTT. Translating gives CASSLEVTDTQYF.

V usage is TRBV7-9 and J usage is TRBJ2-7, with a weak D call TRBD1 (5 bases). Per germline, CDR1 SEHNR and CDR2 FQNEAQ (reference sequence). The CDR3 covers 13 residues. V was shortened by 1 base and J by 7 bases, with 11 bases between the two germline ends. The CDR3 DNA is TGTGCCAGCAGCTTAGTCGGCAGGGATGAGCAGTACTTC. Protein: CASSLVGRDEQYF.

The chain recombines TRBV27 with TRBJ2-7; 7 bases fit TRBD1. Germline trimming cut 3 bases from V and 2 bases from J; bases unmatched to any gene: 4. Germline V lookup: CDR1 MNHEY, CDR2 SMNVEV (reference sequence). CDR3 size: 14 residues. The CDR3 coding sequence is TGTGCCAGCAGTTTGACAGGGCATACCTACGAGCAGTACTTC. This gives the protein CASSLTGHTYEQYF.

The rearrangement joins TRBV27 to TRBJ1-2; the D gene is possibly TRBD1 (6 bases). Germline CDR1 and CDR2: MNHEY and SMNVEV (reference sequence). The germline V and J ends were trimmed by 3 bases and 0 bases, with 8 bases remaining between them. The CDR3 has 14 amino acids. As DNA, the CDR3 is TGTGCCAGCAGTTTCCGGGACACTAACTATGGCTACACCTTC. Protein sequence: CASSFRDTNYGYTF.

The V and J genes are TRBV5-1 and TRBJ2-7; D is perhaps TRBD1 (5 bases). Germline-derived CDR1 and CDR2 are SGHRS and YFSETQ. The CDR3 runs to 14 residues. V gave up 2 bases and J gave up 0 bases, with 9 bases separating them. Here the CDR3 DNA reads TGCGCCAGCAGCTTTACAGGAAGCTCCTACGAGCAGTACTTC. Protein product: CASSFTGSSYEQYF.

The chain has TRBV19 and TRBJ2-1, with D unclear. V lost 10 bases, J lost 1 base, and 11 bases lay in between. This CDR3 is 13 amino acids long. Looked up from germline, CDR1 is LNHDA and CDR2 is SQIVND (reference sequence). The CDR3 nucleotides read TGTGCCACCGAGGACGGTTCCTACAATGAGCAGTTCTTC. This sequence encodes CATEDGSYNEQFF. Full variable domain (remainder filled in from reference TRBV19 and TRBJ2-1): DGGITQSPKYLFRKEGQNVTLSCEQNLNHDAMYWYRQDPGQGLRLIYYSQIVNDFQKGDIAEGYSVSREKKESFPLTVTSAQKNPTAFYLCATEDGSYNEQFFGPGTRLTVL.

V and J are TRBV4-1 and TRBJ2-5; D possibly matches TRBD1 or TRBD2 (5 bases each). Germline loops: CDR1 MGHRA, CDR2 YSYEKL. CDR3 size: 15 residues. Between the trimmed V and J ends, which lost 0 bases and 5 bases, there was a span of 13 bases. The chain's CDR3 is CASSQDRGARETQYF. DNA of the CDR3: TGCGCCAGCAGCCAAGACCGAGGGGCCCGGGAGACCCAGTACTTC.